A single T cell receptor beta chain is shown here with its context. Its cognate antigen is unknown. The sample comes from a study of shared clonotypes between healthy human individuals. Study context: A couple of women and a few men aged 18 to 49 served as donors. Whole-study findings and limits: Some clonotypes were shared by all four sorted-subset donors, while others were not shared. The non-shared ones had lower generation probabilities than the shared ones. Genetic and exposure-history diversity was limited by the small donor number.

The CDR3 extends over 14 amino acids. Between the trimmed V and J ends, which lost 6 bases and 1 base, there was a span of 9 bases. Germline CDR1 LNHDA, CDR2 SQIVND (reference sequence). It was 200 ng DNA, 33,000 or so T cell genomes, that sorted-subset replicate PCRs used. TCRdb's copy holds only in-frame clones and misses some; the assay was immunoSEQ multiplex PCR. The data hold roughly 1,500,000 clones, with approximately 98.5% observed a single time. The sequenced material came from naive CD4+ T cells sorted from blood. Described subset: CD45RA+ positively selected. This rearrangement joins TRBV19 to TRBJ2-2, with D hard to call. The TCR was taken from a man aged 25-45 years in good health. The DNA for the CDR3 is TGTGCCAGTAGAGCTAGGCAGAACACCGGGGAGCTGTTTTTT. It specifies CASRARQNTGELFF.